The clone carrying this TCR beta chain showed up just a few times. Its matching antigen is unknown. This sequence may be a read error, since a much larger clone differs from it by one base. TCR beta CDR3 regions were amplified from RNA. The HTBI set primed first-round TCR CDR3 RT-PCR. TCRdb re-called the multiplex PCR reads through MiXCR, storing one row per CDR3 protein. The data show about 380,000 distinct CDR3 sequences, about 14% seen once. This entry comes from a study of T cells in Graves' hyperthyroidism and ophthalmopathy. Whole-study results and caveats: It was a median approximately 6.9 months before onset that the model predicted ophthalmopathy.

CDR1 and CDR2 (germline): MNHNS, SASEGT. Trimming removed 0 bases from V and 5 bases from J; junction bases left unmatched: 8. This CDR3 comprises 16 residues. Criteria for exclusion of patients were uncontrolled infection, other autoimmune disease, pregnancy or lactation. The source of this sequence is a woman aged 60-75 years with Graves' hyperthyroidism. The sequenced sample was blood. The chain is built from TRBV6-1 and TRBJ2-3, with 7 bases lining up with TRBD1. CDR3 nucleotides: TGTGCCAGCAGTGAAGCGCTTGGGACAGTTCGAGATACGCAGTATTTT. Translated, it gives CASSEALGTVRDTQYF.